Sequencing of this TCR beta chain was carried out in a study of OX40 agonist ivuxolimab in advanced cancers. Turning to the study itself: Participants averaged approximately 61 years of age (range about 23 to 80) and were around 80% male. Whole-study findings and limits: Certain nonresponding patients likewise had low normalized T-cell clonal expansion.

This clone showed up just a few times. The antigen is unknown. Looked up from germline, CDR1 is SGHTA and CDR2 is FQGNSA. This CDR3 contains 16 residues. V dropped 3 bases and J dropped 1 base, with 13 bases sitting between them. Libraries were prepared by immunoSEQ multiplex PCR; TCRdb keeps only in-frame clonotypes and omits some of them. Of 5,000 or so clones in the sample, 66% were seen once. This sequence joins TRBV7-2 and TRBJ1-3; D gene ambiguous. This TCR derives from an adult with an advanced solid tumor such as melanoma, head and neck, liver or kidney cancer. Sample: CD4+ or CD8+ T cells sorted from blood, taken in a trial of the OX40 agonist ivuxolimab. The CDR3, as DNA: TGTGCCAGCAGCTTTTTACCCTCCGGGTCTGGAAACACCATATATTTT. Its translation is CASSFLPSGSGNTIYF. The complete variable domain, with remaining parts taken from reference TRBV7-2 and TRBJ1-3, reads GAGVSQSPSNKVTEKGKDVELRCDPISGHTALYWYRQSLGQGLEFLIYFQGNSAPDKSGLPSDRFSAERTGGSVSTLTIQRTQQEDSAVYLCASSFLPSGSGNTIYFGEGSWLTVV.